The next 5 T cell receptor beta chains were all read from a single sample in a study of OX40 agonist ivuxolimab in advanced cancers. Sequencing was performed with immunoSEQ multiplex PCR; in TCRdb, only in-frame clones are kept and a portion is missing. This sample yields around 68,000 clones, of which over 80% are seen a single time; 0.3% to 0.35% belongs to the top ten. Sequenced here: CD4+ or CD8+ T cells sorted from blood, sampled in a trial of the OX40 agonist ivuxolimab. The source of these receptors is an adult with an advanced solid tumor such as melanoma, head and neck, liver or kidney cancer.

The rearrangement joins TRBV20-1 to TRBJ2-7; D is uncertain. The CDR3 loop spans 11 amino acids. From germline, CDR1 is DFQATT and CDR2 SNEGSKA (reference sequence). Trimming took off 0 bases at V and 7 bases at J, with 7 bases between the two ends. CDR3 sequence reads: CSARDIREQYF. Here the CDR3 DNA reads TGCAGTGCTAGAGATATCCGGGAGCAGTACTTC.

Notes on this clone: At one end, the junction sequence differs from germline, possibly due to a read error. The genes are TRBV2 and TRBJ2-3; weak D call: TRBD2 (6 bases). Germline values: CDR1 SNHLY, CDR2 FYNNEI. This CDR3 has 12 amino acids. The CDR3 spells CATSGGADTQYF. Here the CDR3 DNA reads TGTGCCACCAGTGGCGGGGCAGATACGCAGTATTTT.

The chain links TRBV19 to TRBJ2-6; D is possibly TRBD2 (6 bases). The CDR3 sequence is 19 residues long. Germline CDR1 and CDR2: LNHDA and SQIVND (reference sequence). V shed 1 base and J shed 0 bases, with 16 bases lying between them. The CDR3 DNA reads as TGTGCCAGTAGTATAGCGCCGGGAGCTAGTAGCTCTGGGGCCAACGTCCTGACTTTC. Its protein is CASSIAPGASSSGANVLTF.

The chain links TRBV7-6 to TRBJ2-6, with D maybe TRBD2 (5 bases). Germline CDR1 is SGHVS and CDR2 is FNYEAQ. The CDR3 length is 21 residues. Trimming removed 3 bases from V and 0 bases from J, with 24 bases in between. The DNA of the CDR3 is TGTGCCAGCAGCTTTACTGAACAGCGGAGGCCCCTTCTCTCTGGGGCCAACGTCCTGACTTTC. Its translation is CASSFTEQRRPLLSGANVLTF. The variable domain in full, with the rest retrieved from reference TRBV7-6 and TRBJ2-6, is GAGVSQSPRYKVTKRGQDVALRCDPISGHVSLYWYRQALGQGPEFLTYFNYEAQQDKSGLPNDRFSAERPEGSISTLTIQRTEQRDSAMYRCASSFTEQRRPLLSGANVLTFGAGSRLTVL.

The rearrangement uses TRBV7-7 and TRBJ2-1; 14 bases map to TRBD2. This CDR3 comprises 16 residues. Germline assignment: CDR1 SSHAT and CDR2 FNYEAQ (reference sequence). The V and J ends lost 3 bases and 10 bases, in that order; junction bases with no gene match: 8. The CDR3 loop reads CASSFGLAGGEGEQFF. CDR3 nucleotides: TGTGCCAGCAGCTTCGGACTAGCGGGAGGTGAAGGCGAGCAGTTCTTC.